Included here is one T cell receptor (beta chain) sequence, with context. The antigen is undetermined. This specimen belongs to a study of cytomegalovirus exposure and HLA in healthy donors. Looking at the study overall: Earlier results showed roughly 120 million unique TCR beta sequences derived from approximately 170 million T cells. Study-wide results and limits: Accurate HLA-A and HLA-B prediction from TCR beta sequences was reported for most subjects. Among TCR beta chains, those listed as cytomegalovirus-associated numbered some 160. A later analysis showed HLA-associated TCR beta chains outstripping equally common others in clonal expansion.

The primer mix had 60 Vbeta and 13 Jbeta primers. The assay was immunoSEQ multiplex PCR, and TCRdb's table has in-frame clones only and misses some. Altogether about 130,000 clones are present, roughly 62% being singletons, with the ten largest covering 1.5% to 2%. Sequencing was carried out using PBMCs. This TCR was sampled from a young man in good health and CMV-seropositive.

In nucleotides, the CDR3 is TGTGCCAGCAGTTTAAGGTTATGGCTAGCGGGATCCTCCTACAATGAGCAGTTCTTC. Amino acids: CASSLRLWLAGSSYNEQFF. The genes are TRBV27 and TRBJ2-1, with 9 bases fitting TRBD2. The CDR3 contains 19 residues. Germline V gene data show CDR1 as MNHEY and CDR2 as SMNVEV (reference sequence). V was pared by 2 bases and J by 0 bases, with 11 bases of the junction left unmatched.